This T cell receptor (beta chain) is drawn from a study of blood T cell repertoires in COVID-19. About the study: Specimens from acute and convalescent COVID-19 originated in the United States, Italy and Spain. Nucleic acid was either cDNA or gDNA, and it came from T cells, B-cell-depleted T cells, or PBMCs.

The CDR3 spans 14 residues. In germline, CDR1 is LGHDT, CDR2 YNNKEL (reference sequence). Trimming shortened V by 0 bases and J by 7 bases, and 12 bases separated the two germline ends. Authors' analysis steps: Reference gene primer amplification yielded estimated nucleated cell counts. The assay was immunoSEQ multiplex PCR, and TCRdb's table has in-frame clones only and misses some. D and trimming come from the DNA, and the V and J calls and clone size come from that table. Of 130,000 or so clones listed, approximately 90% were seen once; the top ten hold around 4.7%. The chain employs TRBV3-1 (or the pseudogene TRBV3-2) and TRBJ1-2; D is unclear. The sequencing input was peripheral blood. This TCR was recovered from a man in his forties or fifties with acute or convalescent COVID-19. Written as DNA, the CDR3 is TGTGCCAGCAGCCAAGATATAGGAGGTCGTGGCTACACCTTC. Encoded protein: CASSQDIGGRGYTF.